The present TCR beta chain was sequenced within a study of beta chain features in type 1 diabetes. CD45RO/CCR7/CD25/CD127/CD95/CD27 sorting isolated CD4+ naive, central memory, regulatory and stem cell-like memory cells. The entirety of the isolated RNA underwent reverse transcription, so expressed TCRB transcripts were sequenced. TCRdb's table, derived via immunoSEQ multiplex PCR, lists solely in-frame clones and lacks some. The sample yields 130,000 or so clones, 9% seen once. Overall study results and limits: PCR may have favored shorter templates equally in patients and controls. Sampled from patients, naive, central memory and Treg TCRB repertoires appeared more similar than those sampled from healthy donors. TCRB CDR3 length was moderately but significantly reduced in all four CD4+ subsets of Type 1 diabetes patients.

This clone was seen more than once but under ten times. No antigen is known for it. The CDR3 extends over 14 amino acids. The germline V gene encodes CDR1 LNHDA and CDR2 SQIVND (reference sequence). V was cut by 9 bases and J by 6 bases, with 18 bases left in between. V usage is TRBV19 and J usage is TRBJ2-1; D gene ambiguous. Sequenced input: central memory CD4+ T cells from blood. This receptor was taken from a man aged 30-40 years with type 1 diabetes. The CDR3 nucleotides are TGTGCCAGCCAAGCCTTTAGCTTAGGCAATGAGCAGTTCTTC. It codes for CASQAFSLGNEQFF.